This TCR beta chain was observed in a study of CD8 T cells in Susac syndrome. Looking at the study overall: When blood was drawn, the patients with Susac syndrome were therapy-naive, on corticosteroids, or on intravenous immunoglobulin alone.

Reverse transcription of roughly 0.45 to 1 ug RNA used random hexamers. Amplification of TCR beta CDR3 across 54 Vbeta and 13 Jbeta was performed with immunoSEQ multiplex PCR. TCRdb re-called the immunoSEQ multiplex PCR reads through MiXCR, storing one row per CDR3 protein. The repertoire holds 160,000 or so distinct CDR3 sequences, with approximately 95% as singletons. The germline gives CDR1 SGHTA, CDR2 FQGNSA. The CDR3 contains 16 residues. After removal of 0 bases from V and 5 bases from J, the junction contained 7 bases not matched to a gene. In this sample, this clonotype turned up once. The antigen remains unidentified. The study's findings and limits: It was acknowledged by the study that relatively few individuals were included in its TCR sequencing and HLA analysis.

CD8+ and CD4+ T cells circulating in blood were sequenced for TCR beta. The material sequenced was CD4+ T cells from PBMCs. The V and J genes are TRBV7-2 and TRBJ2-5, with 9 bases identical to TRBD2. This receptor was taken from a human donor with Susac syndrome. The CDR3 nucleotides read TGTGCCAGCAGCTTAGCCGGCGGGGGGGCCGGGGAGACCCAGTACTTC. Its translation: CASSLAGGGAGETQYF.